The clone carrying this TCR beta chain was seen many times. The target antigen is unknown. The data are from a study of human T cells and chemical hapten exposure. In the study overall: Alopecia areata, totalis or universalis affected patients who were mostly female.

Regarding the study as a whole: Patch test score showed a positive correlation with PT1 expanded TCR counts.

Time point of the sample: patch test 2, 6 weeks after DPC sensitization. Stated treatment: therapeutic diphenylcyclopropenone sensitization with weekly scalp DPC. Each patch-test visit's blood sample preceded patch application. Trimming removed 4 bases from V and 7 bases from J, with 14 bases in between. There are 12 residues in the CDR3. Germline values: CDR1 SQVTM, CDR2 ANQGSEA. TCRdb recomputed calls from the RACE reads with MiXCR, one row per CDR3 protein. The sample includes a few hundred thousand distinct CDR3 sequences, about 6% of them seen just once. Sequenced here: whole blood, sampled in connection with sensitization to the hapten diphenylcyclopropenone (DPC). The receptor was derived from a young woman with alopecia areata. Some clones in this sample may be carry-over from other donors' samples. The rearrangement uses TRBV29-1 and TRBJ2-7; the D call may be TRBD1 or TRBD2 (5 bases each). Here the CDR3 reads CSVGGELREQYF. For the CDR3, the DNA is TGCAGCGTTGGAGGGGAACTGCGGGAGCAGTACTTC.